These 4 T cell receptor beta chains originate from one sample sequenced in a study of control samples from healthy donors and cancer patients. Generated by immunoSEQ multiplex PCR, the TCRdb table keeps only in-frame clones and is missing some. This sample has tens of thousands of clones, with more than 70% found just once. Material: PBMCs. The receptors were gathered from a man in his forties or fifties with head and neck cancer.

The rearrangement joins TRBV3-1 (or the pseudogene TRBV3-2) to TRBJ2-7; 13 bases agree with TRBD2. The V gene end was trimmed by 5 bases and the J gene end by 3 bases; junction bases not matched to a gene: 4. This CDR3 spans 15 amino acids. CDR1 LGHDT and CDR2 YNNKEL come from the germline V gene (reference sequence). CDR3 sequence: CASSKLAGGGYEQYF. The CDR3, as DNA: TGTGCCAGCAGCAAACTAGCGGGAGGGGGCTACGAGCAGTACTTC.

The chain couples TRBV29-1 to TRBJ2-3; 10 bases are a match to TRBD2. CDR1 SQVTM and CDR2 ANQGSEA come from the germline V gene. V was clipped by 5 bases and J by 2 bases; unmatched bases: 7. The CDR3 contains 15 residues. CDR3 DNA sequence: TGCAGCGTTCGGGTGACTAGCGGGTCCACAGATACGCAGTATTTT. Translated: CSVRVTSGSTDTQYF.

V and J are TRBV29-1 and TRBJ2-5, with D possibly matching TRBD2 (5 bases). CDR1 SQVTM and CDR2 ANQGSEA come from the germline V gene. The CDR3 loop spans 14 amino acids. The V gene lost 7 bases and the J gene lost 5 bases, with 20 bases spanning the gap. The CDR3 is CSASPNLGEETQYF. CDR3 sequence (DNA): TGCAGCGCCAGCCCCAATCTTGGGGAGGAGACCCAGTACTTC.

The chain uses TRBV19 and TRBJ2-1; TRBD2 aligns across 8 bases. Trimming removed 6 bases from V and 3 bases from J; junction bases left unmatched: 19. This CDR3 has 19 amino acids. CDR1 and CDR2 from the germline V gene are LNHDA and SQIVND (reference sequence). In DNA, the CDR3 is TGTGCCAGTAGACCCGGGGGGGAAGCGGGAGTAGGGCTCTACAATGAGCAGTTCTTC. Translating gives CASRPGGEAGVGLYNEQFF.